The 30 T cell receptor beta chains listed next were all sequenced from one sample in a study of blood T cell repertoires in COVID-19. TCRdb's copy holds only in-frame clones and misses some; the assay was immunoSEQ multiplex PCR. The sample lists hundreds of thousands of clones; around nine tenths were seen once. Input material: peripheral blood. The receptors originated from a man aged 18 to 35 with COVID-19, enrolled during active disease.

The gene calls are TRBV4-1 and TRBJ1-1; maybe TRBD1 (6 bases). V was trimmed by 2 bases and J by 0 bases, leaving 10 bases between them. Germline V gene sequence: CDR1 MGHRA, CDR2 YSYEKL. CDR3 length equals 15 residues. The CDR3, as DNA: TGCGCCAGCAGCCAAAACGGACAGCTGAACACTGAAGCTTTCTTT. Its translation is CASSQNGQLNTEAFF.

The CDR3 spells CASRSGTDRLSYNEQFF. CDR3 coding DNA: TGTGCCAGCAGATCTGGCACGGACAGACTCTCCTACAATGAGCAGTTCTTC. The genes are TRBV5-4 and TRBJ2-1, with D maybe TRBD1 (6 bases). There are 17 residues in the CDR3. V dropped 5 bases and J dropped 0 bases, with 18 bases sitting between them. Germline V gives CDR1 SGHNT, CDR2 YYREEE (reference sequence).

The chain employs TRBV18 and TRBJ2-1, with D possibly TRBD1 on 5 matching bases. CDR1 is KGHSH and CDR2 is LQKENI in the germline V gene. Trimming stripped 3 bases from V and 5 bases from J, with 17 bases between. The CDR3 runs 16 residues. The chain's CDR3 is CASSPQIDRQNNEQFF. CDR3 DNA: TGTGCCAGCTCACCCCAGATTGACAGACAAAACAATGAGCAGTTCTTC.

The chain has TRBV27 and TRBJ2-7; 12 positions match TRBD2. Looked up from germline, CDR1 is MNHEY and CDR2 is SMNVEV (reference sequence). The trim removed 5 bases at V and 0 bases at J, leaving 11 bases unmatched. The CDR3 has 18 amino acids. CDR3 sequence (DNA): TGTGCCAGCAGTCCCACCTGGACTAGCGGGACGAGCTCCTACGAGCAGTACTTC. Translated: CASSPTWTSGTSSYEQYF.

The chain uses TRBV19 and TRBJ2-6; unclear D gene. Between the trimmed V and J ends, which lost 2 bases and 2 bases, there was a span of 7 bases. CDR1 is LNHDA, CDR2 SQIVND, per germline (reference sequence). CDR3 length: 15 residues. The CDR3 sequence: CASSIFQAGANVLTF. As DNA, the CDR3 is TGTGCCAGTAGTATATTCCAGGCTGGGGCCAACGTCCTGACTTTC.

The V call is TRBV7-9, the J call TRBJ2-2, with a weak D call TRBD1 (5 bases). CDR3 length: 15 amino acids. Trimming cost V 5 bases and J 7 bases, with 17 bases left between them. The V gene's germline CDR1 is SEHNR and CDR2 FQNEAQ (reference sequence). CDR3 protein: CASSPLPQGSGELFF. The CDR3 region has the DNA TGTGCCAGCAGCCCACTCCCCCAGGGCAGCGGGGAGCTGTTTTTT.

The chain is built from TRBV5-6 and TRBJ2-7; D is perhaps TRBD1 (5 bases). Germline CDR1 SGHDT, CDR2 YYEEEE. V lost 0 bases and J 6 bases, leaving 16 bases between the germline ends. The CDR3 has 15 amino acids. CDR3 sequence: CASSLGGDPGFEQYF. CDR3 nucleotide sequence: TGTGCCAGCAGCTTGGGCGGTGACCCAGGGTTCGAGCAGTACTTC.

The gene calls are TRBV29-1 and TRBJ2-1; 9 bases align to TRBD1. The V segment lost 2 bases and the J segment 4 bases; nucleotides outside the gene matches: 9. The V gene's germline CDR1 is SQVTM and CDR2 ANQGSEA. The length of the CDR3 is 16 residues. CDR3 in amino acids: CSVEMTGQGIYNEQFF. CDR3 sequence (DNA): TGCAGCGTTGAAATGACAGGACAGGGGATATACAATGAGCAGTTCTTC.

J is TRBJ2-5 and V is TRBV5-5; D is perhaps TRBD1 (6 bases). The CDR3 is made up of 16 amino acids. Per the germline V gene, CDR1 is SGHKS and CDR2 is YYEKEE (reference sequence). Trimming removed 4 bases at V and 1 base at J, with 17 bases between. The CDR3 DNA is TGTGCCAGCAGCCATCCCCCGCACAGGGTCCAAGAGACCCAGTACTTC. Its protein product is CASSHPPHRVQETQYF.

The V gene is TRBV28, the J gene TRBJ2-7; 8 positions agree with TRBD1. The trim removed 7 bases at V and 3 bases at J, leaving 8 bases unmatched. The CDR3 totals 14 residues. Per germline, CDR1 MDHEN and CDR2 SYDVKM. CDR3 coding DNA: TGTGCCAGCAATAAGGACAGGGCGGACTACGAGCAGTACTTC. Residues: CASNKDRADYEQYF.

This clone came up a few times. Other nucleotide sequences in the sample specify the same CDR3. The chain joins TRBV19 to TRBJ1-2; 7 bases fit TRBD1. Per the germline V gene, CDR1 is LNHDA and CDR2 is SQIVND (reference sequence). The CDR3 has 13 amino acids. J gave up 5 bases and V 3 bases, and 3 bases lay outside the gene matches. CDR3 coding DNA: TGTGCCAGTAGTATCGGGACAGATTATGGCTACACCTTC. It codes for CASSIGTDYGYTF.

The rearrangement links TRBV7-6 to TRBJ1-3, with unresolved D. The CDR3 runs 16 residues. Germline loops: CDR1 SGHVS, CDR2 FNYEAQ. V was shortened by 3 bases and J by 0 bases, with 12 bases between the two germline ends. Written as DNA, the CDR3 is TGTGCCAGCAGCTTGCCGGGATCAATCTCTGGAAACACCATATATTTT. Translation: CASSLPGSISGNTIYF.

The chain is built from TRBV10-1 and TRBJ1-1, with a weak D call TRBD1 (6 bases). The CDR3 extends over 14 amino acids. Germline V CDR1 and CDR2: WNHNN, SYGVQD (reference sequence). V dropped 0 bases and J dropped 1 base, with 6 bases sitting between them. In nucleotides, the CDR3 is TGCGCCAGCAGTGAGTCGGGACAGAACACTGAAGCTTTCTTT. Protein sequence: CASSESGQNTEAFF.

The chain combines TRBV7-8 with TRBJ1-1; D unresolved. This CDR3 has 15 amino acids. V was cut by 4 bases and J by 3 bases, with 15 bases left in between. CDR1 SGHVS and CDR2 FQNEAQ come from the germline V gene. The CDR3 here is CASSYLDRVYTEAFF. The CDR3 nucleotides read TGTGCCAGCAGCTATCTAGACCGGGTCTACACTGAAGCTTTCTTT.

The chain employs TRBV6-5 and TRBJ2-7; D perhaps matches TRBD2 (5 bases). The CDR3 contains 14 residues. The ends were cut back, 7 bases at V and 5 bases at J, with 18 bases in the middle. CDR1 and CDR2 from the germline V gene are MNHEY and SVGAGI. Here the CDR3 reads CASTPDSTMHEQYF. CDR3 nucleotide sequence: TGTGCCAGCACCCCGGACTCAACCATGCACGAGCAGTACTTC.

The V and J genes are TRBV5-6 and TRBJ1-1; D is uncertain. CDR1 is SGHDT, CDR2 YYEEEE, per germline. The V and J ends lost 1 base and 1 base respectively, with 5 bases between them. The CDR3 sequence is 13 residues long. The CDR3 DNA is TGTGCCAGCAGCTTGACAGCGAACACTGAAGCTTTCTTT. Translation: CASSLTANTEAFF.

This rearrangement joins TRBV6-4 to TRBJ2-3; maybe TRBD1 (5 bases). Germline V lookup: CDR1 MRHNA, CDR2 SNTAGT. CDR3 length: 15 amino acids. V lost 2 bases, J lost 2 bases, and 11 bases lay in between. CDR3 residues: CASSDKGISTDTQYF. The CDR3 DNA follows: TGTGCCAGCAGTGACAAGGGGATCTCCACAGATACGCAGTATTTT.

V usage is TRBV2 and J usage is TRBJ1-1, with a possible D match to TRBD1 (5 bases). CDR1 and CDR2 (germline): SNHLY, FYNNEI. This CDR3 region has 14 residues. The V end was cut by 2 bases, the J end by 0 bases, with 7 bases between. CDR3: CASSERGMNTEAFF. In nucleotides, the CDR3 is TGTGCCAGCAGTGAACGGGGGATGAACACTGAAGCTTTCTTT.

This clone was recorded once. This chain connects TRBV15 to TRBJ1-1; maybe TRBD1 (6 bases). Trimming cost V 3 bases and J 6 bases, with 20 bases left between them. Germline V CDR1 and CDR2: LNHNV, YYDKDF (reference sequence). This CDR3 comprises 16 residues. The CDR3 DNA is TGTGCCACCAGCAGGATAAAACCGGGACAAGCTTCTGAAGCTTTCTTT. It codes for CATSRIKPGQASEAFF.

This clone turned up a few times. The chain recombines TRBV5-1 with TRBJ2-1, with 7 bases fitting TRBD1. Germline values: CDR1 SGHRS, CDR2 YFSETQ. This CDR3 has 16 residues. V lost 2 bases and J lost 4; bases outside the gene matches: 9. In DNA, the CDR3 is TGCGCCAGCAGCTTAATTCCGGGACAGAATTACAATGAGCAGTTCTTC. This translates into CASSLIPGQNYNEQFF.

The chain uses TRBV6-1 and TRBJ1-2; the D gene is possibly TRBD1 (6 bases). The CDR3 has 17 amino acids. Germline lookup yields CDR1 MNHNS and CDR2 SASEGT. V lost 2 bases to trimming and J lost 4 bases, with 20 bases between them. The CDR3 DNA follows: TGTGCCAGCAGTGAATACGGAGCCTCGGCAGGGGCCTATGGCTACACCTTC. Protein product: CASSEYGASAGAYGYTF.

V gene TRBV7-8 combines with J gene TRBJ1-1; no clear D. V dropped 5 bases and J dropped 8 bases, with 30 bases sitting between them. This CDR3 is 18 amino acids long. Germline values: CDR1 SGHVS, CDR2 FQNEAQ. The CDR3 region has the DNA TGTGCCAGCAGCAGCTTAGCCGGGAGAAGGGAGCAGAAGAGGGAAGCTTTCTTT. The encoded protein is CASSSLAGRREQKREAFF. The full variable domain, rest sourced from reference TRBV7-8 and TRBJ1-1, is GAGVSQSPRYKVAKRGQDVALRCDPISGHVSLFWYQQALGQGPEFLTYFQNEAQLDKSGLPSDRFFAERPEGSVSTLKIQRTQQEDSAVYLCASSSLAGRREQKREAFFGQGTRLTVV.

The rearrangement uses TRBV19 and TRBJ2-5, with a tentative D call TRBD2 (6 bases). With 4 bases removed from V and 5 bases from J, the gap between germline ends came to 11 bases. Germline V lookup: CDR1 LNHDA, CDR2 SQIVND (reference sequence). The CDR3 runs to 13 residues. In DNA, the CDR3 is TGTGCCAGTAGTACTTTTGGGGGGGAGACCCAGTACTTC. As protein: CASSTFGGETQYF.

This clone was counted only a few times. Other DNA sequences in the same sample also yield this CDR3. The V gene is TRBV9, the J gene TRBJ1-6; D possibly corresponds to TRBD1 (5 bases). The V gene lost 4 bases and the J gene lost 7 bases, with 9 bases spanning the gap. This CDR3 contains 13 residues. Germline V gene sequence: CDR1 SGDLS, CDR2 YYNGEE. CDR3 loop: CASSPRQNSPLHF. CDR3 coding DNA: TGTGCCAGCAGCCCGAGACAGAATTCACCCCTCCACTTT.

The CDR3 loop reads CASKYGAANYGYTF. Here the CDR3 DNA reads TGTGCCAGCAAATATGGGGCGGCGAACTATGGCTACACCTTC. The V gene is TRBV6-5, the J gene TRBJ1-2, with a tentative D call TRBD1 (5 bases). The CDR3 loop spans 14 amino acids. V was trimmed by 7 bases and J by 2 bases, leaving 14 bases between them. Per the germline V gene, CDR1 is MNHEY and CDR2 is SVGAGI.

Notes on this clone: The same CDR3 also results from other DNA sequences found in this sample. The J gene is TRBJ2-2, the V gene TRBV18; D possibly corresponds to TRBD1 (6 bases). The CDR3 is 15 amino acids. CDR1 KGHSH and CDR2 LQKENI come from the germline V gene. Trimming removed 0 bases from V and 1 base from J, with 6 bases in between. This chain's CDR3 is CASSPPGQNTGELFF. The CDR3 DNA reads TGTGCCAGCTCACCACCGGGACAGAACACCGGGGAGCTGTTTTTT.

CDR3 residues: CASSGSPGQVGYEQYF. The CDR3 nucleotides are TGTGCCAGCAGTGGCAGCCCGGGACAGGTGGGCTACGAGCAGTACTTC. This sequence joins TRBV6-6 and TRBJ2-7; 8 bases map to TRBD1. The germline V gene encodes CDR1 MNHNY and CDR2 SVGAGI (reference sequence). After removal of 5 bases from V and 3 bases from J, the junction contained 12 bases not matched to a gene. The CDR3 length is 16 residues.

The CDR3 loop is CASSPNRLSPGNTEAFF. CDR3 sequence (DNA): TGCGCCAGCAGCCCAAACCGACTATCCCCCGGGAACACTGAAGCTTTCTTT. The gene calls are TRBV4-1 and TRBJ1-1; D unresolved. The germline gives CDR1 MGHRA, CDR2 YSYEKL. Trimming stripped 4 bases from V and 1 base from J, with 19 bases between. This CDR3 has 17 amino acids.

In the case of this clone: The identical CDR3 is also encoded by other nucleotide sequences in the sample. This chain uses TRBV5-1 with TRBJ2-1; D is possibly TRBD1 (5 bases). The germline V gene has CDR1 SGHRS and CDR2 YFSETQ. With 0 bases removed from V and 3 bases from J, the gap between germline ends came to 7 bases. The CDR3 covers 14 residues. DNA of the CDR3: TGCGCCAGCAGCTTGGGTGACAGCTACAATGAGCAGTTCTTC. Its protein product is CASSLGDSYNEQFF. The complete variable domain, with remaining parts taken from reference TRBV5-1 and TRBJ2-1, reads KAGVTQTPRYLIKTRGQQVTLSCSPISGHRSVSWYQQTPGQGLQFLFEYFSETQRNKGNFPGRFSGRQFSNSRSEMNVSTLELGDSALYLCASSLGDSYNEQFFGPGTRLTVL.

The CDR3 loop reads CASSSHRLDRGTGELFF. CDR3 bases: TGTGCCAGCTCATCCCATCGCCTGGACAGGGGGACCGGGGAGCTGTTTTTT. This chain links TRBV18 with TRBJ2-2; 10 positions match TRBD1. The V and J ends lost 5 bases and 5 bases, in that order; junction bases with no gene match: 11. This CDR3 contains 17 residues. Germline CDR1 KGHSH, CDR2 LQKENI.